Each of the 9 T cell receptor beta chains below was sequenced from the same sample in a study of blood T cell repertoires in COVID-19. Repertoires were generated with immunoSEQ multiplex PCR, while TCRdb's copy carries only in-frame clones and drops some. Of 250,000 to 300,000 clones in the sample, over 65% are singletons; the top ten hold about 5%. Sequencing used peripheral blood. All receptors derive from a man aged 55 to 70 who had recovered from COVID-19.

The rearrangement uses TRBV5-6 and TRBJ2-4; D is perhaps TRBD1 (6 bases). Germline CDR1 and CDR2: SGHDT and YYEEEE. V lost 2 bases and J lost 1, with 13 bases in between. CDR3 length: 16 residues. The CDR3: CASSLEGQGAKNIQYF. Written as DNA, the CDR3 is TGTGCCAGCAGCTTAGAGGGTCAGGGGGCCAAAAACATTCAGTACTTC.

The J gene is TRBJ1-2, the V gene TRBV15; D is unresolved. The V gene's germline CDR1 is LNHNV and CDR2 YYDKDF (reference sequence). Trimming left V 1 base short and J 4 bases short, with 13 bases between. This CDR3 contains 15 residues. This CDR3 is CATSRGGGNVYGYTF. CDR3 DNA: TGTGCCACCAGCAGAGGCGGAGGGAATGTCTATGGCTACACCTTC.

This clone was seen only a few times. This CDR3 reads CASSLGGGSYTIYF. CDR3 in DNA: TGTGCCAGCAGTTTAGGGGGGGGCTCGTACACCATATATTTT. J is TRBJ1-3 and V is TRBV2; a possible D gene is TRBD1 (6 bases). The CDR3 covers 14 residues. Germline-derived CDR1 and CDR2 are SNHLY and FYNNEI. V lost 5 bases, J lost 8 bases, and 16 bases lay in between.

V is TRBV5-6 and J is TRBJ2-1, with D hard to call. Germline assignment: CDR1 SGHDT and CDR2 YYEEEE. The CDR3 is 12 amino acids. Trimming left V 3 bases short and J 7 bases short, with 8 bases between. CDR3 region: CASSYSPNEQFF. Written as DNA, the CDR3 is TGTGCCAGCAGCTATTCCCCAAATGAGCAGTTCTTC. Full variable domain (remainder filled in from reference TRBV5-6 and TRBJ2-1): DAGVTQSPTHLIKTRGQQVTLRCSPKSGHDTVSWYQQALGQGPQFIFQYYEEEERQRGNFPDRFSGHQFPNYSSELNVNALLLGDSALYLCASSYSPNEQFFGPGTRLTVL.

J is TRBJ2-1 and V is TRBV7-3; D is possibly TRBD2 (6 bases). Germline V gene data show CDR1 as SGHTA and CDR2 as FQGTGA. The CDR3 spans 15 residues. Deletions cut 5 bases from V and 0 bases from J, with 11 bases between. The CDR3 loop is CASSQDGSSYNEQFF. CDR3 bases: TGTGCCAGCAGCCAAGACGGGAGCTCCTACAATGAGCAGTTCTTC.

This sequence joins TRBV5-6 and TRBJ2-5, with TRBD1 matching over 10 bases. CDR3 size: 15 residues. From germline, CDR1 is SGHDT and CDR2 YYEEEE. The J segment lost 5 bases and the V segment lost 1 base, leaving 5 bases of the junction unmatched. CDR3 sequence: CASSLLGQGTETQYF. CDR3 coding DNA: TGTGCCAGCAGCTTGTTGGGACAGGGGACGGAGACCCAGTACTTC. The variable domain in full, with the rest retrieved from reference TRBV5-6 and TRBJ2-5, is DAGVTQSPTHLIKTRGQQVTLRCSPKSGHDTVSWYQQALGQGPQFIFQYYEEEERQRGNFPDRFSGHQFPNYSSELNVNALLLGDSALYLCASSLLGQGTETQYFGPGTRLLVL.

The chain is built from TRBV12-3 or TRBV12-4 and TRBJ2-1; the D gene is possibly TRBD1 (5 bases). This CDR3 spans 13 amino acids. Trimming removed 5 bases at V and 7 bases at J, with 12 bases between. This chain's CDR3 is CASSPTGFNEQFF. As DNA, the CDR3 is TGTGCCAGCAGTCCTACAGGTTTTAATGAGCAGTTCTTC.

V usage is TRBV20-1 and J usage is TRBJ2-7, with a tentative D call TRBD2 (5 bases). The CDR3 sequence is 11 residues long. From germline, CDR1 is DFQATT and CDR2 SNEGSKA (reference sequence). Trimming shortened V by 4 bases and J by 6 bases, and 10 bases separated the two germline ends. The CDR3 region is CSAKGGFEQYF. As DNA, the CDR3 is TGCAGTGCTAAAGGCGGGTTCGAGCAGTACTTC.

CDR3 loop: CASSLTGGQETQYF. As DNA, the CDR3 is TGTGCCAGCAGCTTAACAGGGGGCCAAGAGACCCAGTACTTC. The V and J genes are TRBV5-4 and TRBJ2-5; TRBD1 agrees at 8 bases. J gave up 1 base and V 2 bases, and 1 base lay outside the gene matches. CDR3 length: 14 amino acids. Germline values: CDR1 SGHNT, CDR2 YYREEE (reference sequence). Full variable domain (missing parts from reference TRBV5-4 and TRBJ2-5): ETGVTQSPTHLIKTRGQQVTLRCSSQSGHNTVSWYQQALGQGPQFIFQYYREEENGRGNFPPRFSGLQFPNYSSELNVNALELDDSALYLCASSLTGGQETQYFGPGTRLLVL.